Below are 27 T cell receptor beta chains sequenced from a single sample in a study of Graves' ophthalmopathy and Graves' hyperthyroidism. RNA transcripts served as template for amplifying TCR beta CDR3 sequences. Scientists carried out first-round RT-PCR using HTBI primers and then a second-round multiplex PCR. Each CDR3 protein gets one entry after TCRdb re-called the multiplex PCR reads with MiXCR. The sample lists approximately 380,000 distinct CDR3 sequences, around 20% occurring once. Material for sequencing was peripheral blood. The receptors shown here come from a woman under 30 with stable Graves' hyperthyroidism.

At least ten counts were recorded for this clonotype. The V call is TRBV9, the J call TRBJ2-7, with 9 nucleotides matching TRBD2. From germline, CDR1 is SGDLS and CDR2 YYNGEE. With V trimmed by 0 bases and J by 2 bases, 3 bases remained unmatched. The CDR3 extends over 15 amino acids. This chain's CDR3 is CASSVGLAGTYEQYF. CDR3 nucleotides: TGTGCCAGCAGCGTAGGGCTAGCGGGGACCTACGAGCAGTACTTC.

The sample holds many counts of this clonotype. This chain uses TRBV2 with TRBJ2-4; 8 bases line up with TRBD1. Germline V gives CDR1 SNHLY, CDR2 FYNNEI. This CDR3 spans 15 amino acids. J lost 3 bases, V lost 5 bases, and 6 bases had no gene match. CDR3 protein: CASSLTGVDKNIQYF. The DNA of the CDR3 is TGTGCCAGCAGTCTGACAGGGGTGGACAAAAACATTCAGTACTTC.

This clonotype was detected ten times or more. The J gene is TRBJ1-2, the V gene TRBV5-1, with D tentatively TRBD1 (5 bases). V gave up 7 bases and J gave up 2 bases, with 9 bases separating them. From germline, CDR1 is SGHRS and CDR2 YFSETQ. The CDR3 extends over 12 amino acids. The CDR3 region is CASGTENYGYTF. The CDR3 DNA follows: TGCGCCAGCGGGACGGAGAACTATGGCTACACCTTC.

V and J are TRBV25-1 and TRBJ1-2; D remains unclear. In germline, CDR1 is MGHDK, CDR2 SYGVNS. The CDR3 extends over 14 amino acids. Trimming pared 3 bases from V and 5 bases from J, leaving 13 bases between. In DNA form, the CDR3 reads TGTGCCAGCAGTGACCCTTTTATGGGTTATGGCTACACCTTC. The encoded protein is CASSDPFMGYGYTF.

Here the CDR3 reads CASSPPKGTASYEQYF. In DNA form, the CDR3 reads TGTGCCAGCTCACCACCTAAAGGGACAGCATCCTACGAGCAGTACTTC. The chain has TRBV18 and TRBJ2-7, with TRBD1 identical over 7 bases. The CDR3 is made up of 16 amino acids. V lost 0 bases and J lost 1; bases outside the gene matches: 6. Germline assignment: CDR1 KGHSH and CDR2 LQKENI.

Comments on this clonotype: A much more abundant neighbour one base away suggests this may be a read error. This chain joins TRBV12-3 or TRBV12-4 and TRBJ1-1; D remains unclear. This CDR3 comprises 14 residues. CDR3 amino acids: CASSLARAKTESFF. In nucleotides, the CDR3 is TGTGCCAGCAGTTTAGCGCGGGCAAAAACTGAATCTTTCTTT.

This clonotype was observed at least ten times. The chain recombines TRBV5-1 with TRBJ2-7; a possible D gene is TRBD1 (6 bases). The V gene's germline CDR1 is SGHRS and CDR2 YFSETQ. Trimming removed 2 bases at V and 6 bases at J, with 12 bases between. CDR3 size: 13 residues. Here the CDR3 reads CASSLQGTGEQYF. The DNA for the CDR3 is TGCGCCAGCAGCTTACAGGGCACGGGCGAGCAGTACTTC.

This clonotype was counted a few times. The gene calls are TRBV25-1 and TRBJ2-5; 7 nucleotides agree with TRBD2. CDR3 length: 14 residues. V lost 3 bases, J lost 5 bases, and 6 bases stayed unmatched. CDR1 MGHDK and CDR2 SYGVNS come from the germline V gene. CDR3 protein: CASSDGEGKETQYF. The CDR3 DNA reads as TGTGCCAGCAGTGATGGGGAGGGCAAGGAGACCCAGTACTTC.

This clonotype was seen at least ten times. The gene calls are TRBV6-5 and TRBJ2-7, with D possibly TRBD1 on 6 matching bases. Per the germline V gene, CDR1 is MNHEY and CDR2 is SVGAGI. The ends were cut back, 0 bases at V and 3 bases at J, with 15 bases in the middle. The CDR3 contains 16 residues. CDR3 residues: CASSYSRAGDIYEQYF. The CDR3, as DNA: TGTGCCAGCAGTTACTCGAGGGCAGGGGATATCTACGAGCAGTACTTC.

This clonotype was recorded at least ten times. In nucleotides, the CDR3 is TGCAGTGCCCTACAGGGGTTTGTCTACGAGCAGTACTTC. This sequence encodes CSALQGFVYEQYF. The rearrangement joins TRBV20-1 to TRBJ2-7; 7 bases map to TRBD1. V lost 6 bases, J lost 3 bases, and 8 bases stayed unmatched. CDR1 DFQATT and CDR2 SNEGSKA come from the germline V gene (reference sequence). CDR3 length equals 13 residues.

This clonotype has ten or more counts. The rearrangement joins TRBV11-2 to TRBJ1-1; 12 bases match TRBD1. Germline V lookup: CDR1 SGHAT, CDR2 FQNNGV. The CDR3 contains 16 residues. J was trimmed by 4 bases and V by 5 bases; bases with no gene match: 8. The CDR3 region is CASSPGTGGVGTEAFF. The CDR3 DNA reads TGTGCCAGCAGCCCTGGGACAGGGGGCGTCGGCACTGAAGCTTTCTTT.

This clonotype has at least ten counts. CDR3 sequence: CSRAGTEAFF. The CDR3 coding sequence is TGCAGTAGGGCAGGCACTGAAGCTTTCTTT. The rearrangement uses TRBV20-1 and TRBJ1-1, with unresolved D. Trimming removed 8 bases from V and 4 bases from J, with 8 bases in between. The length of the CDR3 is 10 residues. The germline V gene has CDR1 DFQATT and CDR2 SNEGSKA (reference sequence).

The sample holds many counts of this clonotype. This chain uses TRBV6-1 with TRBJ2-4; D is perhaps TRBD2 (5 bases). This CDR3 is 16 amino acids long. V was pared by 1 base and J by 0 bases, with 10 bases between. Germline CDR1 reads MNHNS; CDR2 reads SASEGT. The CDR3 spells CASSEEDGGAKNIQYF. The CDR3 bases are TGTGCCAGCAGTGAAGAAGATGGAGGAGCCAAAAACATTCAGTACTTC.

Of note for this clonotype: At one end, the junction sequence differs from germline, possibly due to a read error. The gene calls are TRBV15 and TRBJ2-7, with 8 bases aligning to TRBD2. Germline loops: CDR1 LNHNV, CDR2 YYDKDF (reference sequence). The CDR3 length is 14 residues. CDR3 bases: TGTGCCACCAGAGATACGGGGGGGCCCAACGAGCAGTGCTTC. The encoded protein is CATRDTGGPNEQCF.

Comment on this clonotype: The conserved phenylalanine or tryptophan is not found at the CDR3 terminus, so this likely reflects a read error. The CDR3 nucleotides are TGTGCCAGCAGCTACGGGACAGGGGGCCCTACGGACACTGAAGCTTTCCTT. Its translation: CASSYGTGGPTDTEAFL. The gene calls are TRBV11-1 and TRBJ1-1, with 12 nucleotides matching TRBD1. V was pared by 4 bases and J by 3 bases, with 9 bases of the junction left unmatched. The CDR3 runs 17 residues. The germline V gene encodes CDR1 SGHAT and CDR2 FQDESV (reference sequence).

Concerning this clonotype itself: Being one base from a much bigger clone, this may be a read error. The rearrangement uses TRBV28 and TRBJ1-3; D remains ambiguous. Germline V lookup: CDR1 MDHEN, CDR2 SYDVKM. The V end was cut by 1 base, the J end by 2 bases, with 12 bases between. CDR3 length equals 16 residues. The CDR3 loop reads CASSLSPGVTGNTIYF. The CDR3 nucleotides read TGTGCCAGCAGTTTATCCCCGGGAGTGACTGGAAACACCATATATTTT.

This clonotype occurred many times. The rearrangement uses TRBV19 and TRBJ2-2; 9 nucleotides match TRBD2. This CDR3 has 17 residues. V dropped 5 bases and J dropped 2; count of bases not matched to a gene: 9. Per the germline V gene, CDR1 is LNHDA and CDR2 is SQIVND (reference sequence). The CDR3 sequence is CASSWRLAESNTGELFF. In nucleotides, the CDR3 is TGTGCCAGTAGTTGGCGACTAGCGGAATCAAACACCGGGGAGCTGTTTTTT.

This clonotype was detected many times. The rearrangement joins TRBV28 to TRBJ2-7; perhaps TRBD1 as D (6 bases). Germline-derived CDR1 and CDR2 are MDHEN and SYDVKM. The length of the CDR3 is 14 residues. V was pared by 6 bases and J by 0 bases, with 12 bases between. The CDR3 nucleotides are TGTGCCAGCAGCTCCGGGACAAACTCCTACGAGCAGTACTTC. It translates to CASSSGTNSYEQYF.

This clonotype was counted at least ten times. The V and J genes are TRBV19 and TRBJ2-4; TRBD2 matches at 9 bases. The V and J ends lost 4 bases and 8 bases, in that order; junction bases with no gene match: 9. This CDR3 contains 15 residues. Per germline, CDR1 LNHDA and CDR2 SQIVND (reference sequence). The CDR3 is CASSSTSGPGDIQYF. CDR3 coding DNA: TGTGCCAGTAGTAGCACTAGCGGGCCGGGGGACATTCAGTACTTC. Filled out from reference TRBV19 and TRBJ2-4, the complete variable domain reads DGGITQSPKYLFRKEGQNVTLSCEQNLNHDAMYWYRQDPGQGLRLIYYSQIVNDFQKGDIAEGYSVSREKKESFPLTVTSAQKNPTAFYLCASSSTSGPGDIQYFGAGTRLSVL.

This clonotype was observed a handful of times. CDR3 in DNA: TGTGCCAGCAGCTTAGGGAATAGCGATACGCAGTATTTT. Translated, it gives CASSLGNSDTQYF. The chain links TRBV11-2 to TRBJ2-3; D remains unclear. The CDR3 spans 13 residues. The germline CDR1 and CDR2 sequences are SGHAT and FQNNGV. V was trimmed by 1 base and J by 6 bases, leaving 8 bases between them.

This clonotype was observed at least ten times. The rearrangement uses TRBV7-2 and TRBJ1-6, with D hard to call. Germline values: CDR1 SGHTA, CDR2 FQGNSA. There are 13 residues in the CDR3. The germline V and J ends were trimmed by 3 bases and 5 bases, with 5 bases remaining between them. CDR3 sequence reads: CASSLGNNSPLHF. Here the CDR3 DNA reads TGTGCCAGCAGCTTGGGAAATAATTCACCCCTCCACTTT.

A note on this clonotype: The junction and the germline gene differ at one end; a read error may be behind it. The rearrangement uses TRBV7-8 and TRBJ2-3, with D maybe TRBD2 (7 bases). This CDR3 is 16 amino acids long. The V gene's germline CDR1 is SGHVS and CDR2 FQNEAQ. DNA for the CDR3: TGTGCCAGCAGCTTAGTAGGGGGAGGGCGCACAGATACGCAGTTTTTT. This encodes CASSLVGGGRTDTQFF.

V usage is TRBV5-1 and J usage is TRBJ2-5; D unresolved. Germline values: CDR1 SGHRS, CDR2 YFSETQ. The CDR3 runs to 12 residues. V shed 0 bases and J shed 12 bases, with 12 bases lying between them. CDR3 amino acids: CASSLERAAEYF. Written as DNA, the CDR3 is TGCGCCAGCAGCTTGGAACGGGCCGCTGAGTACTTC.

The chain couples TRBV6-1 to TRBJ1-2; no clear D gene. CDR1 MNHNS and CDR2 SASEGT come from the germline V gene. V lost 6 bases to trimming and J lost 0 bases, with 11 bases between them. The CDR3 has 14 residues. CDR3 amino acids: CASRLSGANYGYTF. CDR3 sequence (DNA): TGTGCCAGCAGACTCAGCGGGGCTAACTATGGCTACACCTTC.

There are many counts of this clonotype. The CDR3 coding sequence is TGTGCCAGCAGCTTAAACTCGGCCAGGGTGGGGGAGCTGTTTTTT. This translates into CASSLNSARVGELFF. V gene TRBV7-3 combines with J gene TRBJ2-2; a weak D match, TRBD1 (5 bases). Looked up from germline, CDR1 is SGHTA and CDR2 is FQGTGA. V dropped 1 base and J dropped 8 bases, with 14 bases sitting between them. This CDR3 is 15 amino acids long.

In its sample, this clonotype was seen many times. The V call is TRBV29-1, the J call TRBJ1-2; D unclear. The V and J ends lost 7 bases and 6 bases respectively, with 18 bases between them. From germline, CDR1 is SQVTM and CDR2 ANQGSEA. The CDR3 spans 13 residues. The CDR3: CSAPVQREDGYTF. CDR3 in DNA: TGCAGCGCCCCGGTCCAAAGGGAGGATGGCTACACCTTC.

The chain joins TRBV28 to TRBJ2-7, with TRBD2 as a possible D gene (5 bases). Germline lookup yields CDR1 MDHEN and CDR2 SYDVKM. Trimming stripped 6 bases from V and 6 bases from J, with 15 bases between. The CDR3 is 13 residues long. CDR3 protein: CASSLERAGEQYF. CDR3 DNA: TGTGCCAGCAGCTTGGAGAGGGCGGGCGAGCAGTACTTC.